This T cell receptor (beta chain) was sequenced during a study of CXCR3-negative and CXCR3-positive naive CD8 T cells (dated by TCRdb to between 2017 and 2020). As for the study more broadly: In total, 130 million to 150 million TRB reads were obtained, which works out to roughly 1.5 +/- 0.3 million reads per library. The diversity and physicochemical repertoire analyses included 11 donors pooled from two independent experiments. For the TRBV-TRBJ cluster analysis, the naive subsets came from 5 donors, while the memory cells came from 3 donors.

Findings and caveats that apply to the study as a whole: Surface CD5, linked to self-reactivity in mice, was comparable between naive subsets; TCR interaction strength was therefore also inferred from TRB CDR3 physicochemical properties. Similar TRBV-TRBJ usage was shown by naive CXCR3-negative and CXCR3-positive cells from the same donor, whereas distinct patterns were shown by memory cells. Because CXCR3 expression was partially decreased after cryopreservation, freshly isolated PBMCs were used for most assays. Compared with CXCR3-negative naive cells, CXCR3-positive naive cells had TRB CDR3s with higher hydrophobicity (lower Kidera factor 4), lower energy, and higher strength and volume indices. Repertoire diversity was comparably high in both naive subsets but much lower in memory CD8+ T cells.

Remarks on this clonotype: Which antigen it targets is not known.

Sequencing took place on a NextSeq 550. The Human TCR Profiling Kit (MiLaboratory) was used to make UMI-labeled 5' RACE TRB cDNA libraries. The full amount of extracted RNA was used for cDNA synthesis, and the full amount of resulting cDNA was used for PCR amplification. Libraries were prepared in parallel with an identical number of PCR cycles. The paper's processing steps were these. MIGEC and MiXCR extracted about 53,000 +/- 10,000 unique UMI-labeled TRB cDNA molecules per library, requiring at least two reads per UMI. On average, 40,000 +/- 10,000 functional in-frame TRB CDR3 nucleotide clonotypes lacking stop codons were found per library. After downsampling to 5000 UMI-labeled TRB molecules per sample, diversity metrics, including normalized Shannon-Wiener and Chao1, were computed in VDJtools. For the central five CDR3 residues, VDJtools calculated physicochemical properties weighted by clonotype size, namely interaction energy, strength, volume and Kidera factor 4. TCRdb reprocessed the raw reads; every CDR3 protein sequence is a single record, and DNA is not supplied. Clone size and V and J calls follow TCRdb, not the original study. The table for this sample lists tens of thousands of distinct CDR3 sequences. Approximately 0.62% of the sample is taken by the ten largest.

For each CD8+ T cell subset, flow sorting was done in triplicate, and roughly 320,000 cells per subset went directly into RLT lysis buffer. To exclude memory contaminants, naive CD8+ T cells were stringently defined as CD45RO-CCR7+CD27+CD95-. Standard density gradient centrifugation was used to isolate peripheral blood mononuclear cells from buffy coats. A FACSAria III was used to flow-sort naive CXCR3-negative and CXCR3-positive CD8+ T cells. Total RNA was extracted from sorted cells with an RNeasy Mini Kit. CDR1 MDHEN and CDR2 SYDVKM are derived from the germline V gene. Taken from cysteine to phenylalanine, the CDR3 has 16 residues. No DNA has been recorded.

The TCR comes from a human donor in good health. Some clones in this sample may be carry-over from other donors' samples. The V and J segments used are TRBV28 and TRBJ2-4; the TCRdb call, TRBD1, lacks DNA for checking. The sample comprised naive CXCR3+ CD8+ T cells from blood. The cell subset or site tag for this specimen amounts to: CD45RO-CCR7+CD27+CD95- naive CD8+ T cells expressing CXCR3 (TNR3+). The CDR3 corresponds to CASRTGGDLAKNIQYF.